This TCR beta chain was identified during a study of T cell responses to AZD1222 COVID-19 vaccine. Assay used: immunoSEQ multiplex PCR; TCRdb lists only in-frame clones, some missing. The sample contains around 140,000 clones, 80% to 95% of which appear only once. This CDR3 region has 14 residues. Trimming stripped 4 bases from V and 7 bases from J, with 11 bases between. In germline, CDR1 is SGHTA, CDR2 FQGTGA. In the case of this clone: Its antigen is as yet unknown.

General study points: Targeting of unmutated variant regions was reportedly seen in nearly half of spike-specific TCRs.

The source material was peripheral blood, sampled 28 days after the second AZD1222 dose. The chain carries TRBV7-3 and TRBJ1-6, with a tentative D call TRBD1 (5 bases). The sequence was collected from an adult who received the AZD1222 COVID-19 vaccine. CDR3 nucleotide sequence: TGTGCCAGCAGCTCGGGACTCCTCAATTCACCCCTCCACTTT. Protein sequence: CASSSGLLNSPLHF.